The clone carrying this T cell receptor (beta chain) was counted a few times. The data originate from a study of regulatory T cells in long-lasting Graves disease. In building TCR beta libraries, iRepertoire HTBI primers were used together with Arm-PCR of CDR3 regions. TCRdb independently ran MiXCR on the multiplex PCR reads; one entry per CDR3 protein. This sample yields almost 350,000 distinct CDR3 sequences, of which about 20% are seen a single time; roughly 29% belongs to the top ten. Time point denoted: persistent/refractory GD, antithyroid drugs over 5 years with positive TRAb. From PBMCs, RNA was extracted and then used to make the TCR library. The CDR3 is made up of 14 amino acids. CDR1 and CDR2 from the germline V gene are SGDLS and YYNGEE. The V end was cut by 0 bases, the J end by 2 bases, with 9 bases between.

The sample here was peripheral blood mononuclear cells (PBMCs), taken when the disease was refractory, from a patient treated with antithyroid drugs. The chain couples TRBV9 to TRBJ2-7, with unresolved D. This receptor was taken from a female donor with Graves disease. DNA for the CDR3: TGTGCCAGCAGCGTAGAGGGCTCAACCTACGAGCAGTACTTC. Translated: CASSVEGSTYEQYF.